This T cell receptor (beta chain) was sequenced in a study of OX40 agonist ivuxolimab in advanced cancers. In the study overall: Intravenous ivuxolimab at 0.01 to 10 mg/kg was given to patients every 2 weeks. General observations from the study: Partly responding patients at 0.1-3.0 mg/kg showed some of the smallest clonal expansion.

With regard to this clone: The antigen is undetermined.

Assay: immunoSEQ multiplex PCR; the TCRdb copy retains only in-frame clones and omits some. The sample contains over 60,000 clones, 85% of which appear only once. Trimming cost V 3 bases and J 7 bases, with 10 bases left between them. The CDR3 sequence is 12 residues long. CDR1 and CDR2 from the germline V gene are SGHRS and YFSETQ. If patients had autoimmune disease history or systemic immunosuppression, they were excluded. Here the sequenced sample was CD4+ or CD8+ T cells sorted from blood, taken in a trial of the OX40 agonist ivuxolimab. The chain employs TRBV5-1 and TRBJ1-1; a possible D gene is TRBD1 (5 bases). This clonotype was obtained from an adult with an advanced solid tumor such as melanoma, head and neck, liver or kidney cancer. CDR3 sequence reads: CASSWPGVEAFF. The CDR3 DNA reads as TGCGCCAGCAGCTGGCCGGGGGTTGAAGCTTTCTTT.